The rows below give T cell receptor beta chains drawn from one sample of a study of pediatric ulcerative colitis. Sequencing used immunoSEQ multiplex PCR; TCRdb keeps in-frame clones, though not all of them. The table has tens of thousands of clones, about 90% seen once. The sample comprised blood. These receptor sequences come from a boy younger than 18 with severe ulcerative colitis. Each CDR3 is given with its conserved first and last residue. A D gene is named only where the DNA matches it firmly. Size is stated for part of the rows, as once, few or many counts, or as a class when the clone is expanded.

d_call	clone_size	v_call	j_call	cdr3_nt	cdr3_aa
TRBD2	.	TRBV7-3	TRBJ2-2	TGTGCCAGCAGCCCGGCTAGCGGGAACACCGGGGAGCTGTTTTTT	CASSPASGNTGELFF
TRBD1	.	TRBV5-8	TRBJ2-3	TGTGCCAGCAGCCTCCGGGACAGGGTGAGCACAGATACGCAGTATTTT	CASSLRDRVSTDTQYF
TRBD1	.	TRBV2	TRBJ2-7	TGTGCCAGTCAACAGGGGATCTACGAGCAGTACTTC	CASQQGIYEQYF
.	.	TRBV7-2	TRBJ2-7	TGTGCCAGCAGCACTTCTCTTCGGAGGGACTCCTACGAGCAGTACTTC	CASSTSLRRDSYEQYF
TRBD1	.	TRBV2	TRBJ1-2	TGTGCCAGCAGTGAAAGAGGGACAGGAGTCGACCCTTATGGCTACACCTTC	CASSERGTGVDPYGYTF
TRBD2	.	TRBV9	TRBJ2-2	TGTGCCAGCAGCGTAGGAGTGATGGTAGCGGGAGGACTAAACACCGGGGAGCTGTTTTTT	CASSVGVMVAGGLNTGELFF
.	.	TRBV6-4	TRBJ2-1	TGTGCCAGCAGTGACGTTTTTGCGGGACGAGGGTCCTACAATGAGCAGTTCTTC	CASSDVFAGRGSYNEQFF
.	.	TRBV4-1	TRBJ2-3	TGCGCCAGCAGCCAAGGGTCGGGGGCCACCGATACGCAGTATTTT	CASSQGSGATDTQYF
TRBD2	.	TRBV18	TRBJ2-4	TGTGCCAGCTCACCCGGCGGGAGTCGTACAAACATTCAGTACTTC	CASSPGGSRTNIQYF
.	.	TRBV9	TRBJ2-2	TGTGCCAGCAGCGTAAGGGCTAGCCAGAACACCGGGGAGCTGTTTTTT	CASSVRASQNTGELFF
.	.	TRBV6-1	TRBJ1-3	TGTGCCAGCGAACAGGGCTCTGGAAACACCATATATTTT	CASEQGSGNTIYF
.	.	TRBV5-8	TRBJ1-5	TGTGCCAGCAGCTTGGTCGCTAGCAATCAGCCCCAGCATTTT	CASSLVASNQPQHF
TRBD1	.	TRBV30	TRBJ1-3	TGTGCCTGGAGTACCGAAGGGACAGCAGGAAACACCATATATTTT	CAWSTEGTAGNTIYF
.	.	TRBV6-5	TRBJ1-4	TGTGCCAGCAGTCCACACCAGGGAACTAATGAAAAACTGTTTTTT	CASSPHQGTNEKLFF
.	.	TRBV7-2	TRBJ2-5	TGTGCCAGCAGCTTAGGGTGGGGAGCGGAGACCCAGTACTTC	CASSLGWGAETQYF
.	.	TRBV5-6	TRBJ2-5	TGTGCCAGCAGCGGCGGAGGTCAAGAGACCCAGTACTTC	CASSGGGQETQYF
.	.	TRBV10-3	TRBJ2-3	TGTGCCATCAGTGAGGAGAGGGGAAGTGGTACGCAGTATTTT	CAISEERGSGTQYF
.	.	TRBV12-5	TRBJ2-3	TGTGCTAGTGGCTCCGTTATCGAGCGGGCGGCTATGGAGTTT	CASGSVIERAAMEF
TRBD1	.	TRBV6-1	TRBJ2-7	TGTGCCAGCAGATCGACAGGGAGTGTCATCGAGCAGTACTTC	CASRSTGSVIEQYF
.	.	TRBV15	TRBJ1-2	TGTGCCACCAGCACCTCCTGGGCTAACTATGGCTACACCTTC	CATSTSWANYGYTF
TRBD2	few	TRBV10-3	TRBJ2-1	TGTGCCATCAGTCCCGGGACTAGCGGTAACAATGAGCAGTTCTTC	CAISPGTSGNNEQFF
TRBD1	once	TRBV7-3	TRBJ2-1	TGTGCCAGCAGGTCGACAGGGGACAATGAGCAGTTCTTC	CASRSTGDNEQFF